The subject of this entry is one TCR beta chain. This sample is drawn from a study of blood T cell repertoires in COVID-19. Method: immunoSEQ multiplex PCR; TCRdb's copy keeps in-frame clones and lacks some. Of approximately 210,000 clones in the sample, around 87% were seen once. In assigning cohorts, the study relied on participant-reported clinical history. All recovered Cohort 3 donors got two negative PCRs, got clearance, or saw symptom resolution. Sample: PBMCs or T cells enriched from blood (not recorded which). This sequence was found in a woman aged 25-40 years who had recovered from COVID-19.

CDR3 amino acids: CASSLGQAEGETQYF. CDR3 sequence (DNA): TGTGCCAGCAGCCTCGGACAGGCTGAGGGGGAGACCCAGTACTTC. The chain couples TRBV2 to TRBJ2-5; 7 positions match TRBD1. This CDR3 contains 15 residues. The V and J ends lost 6 bases and 5 bases, in that order; junction bases with no gene match: 12. Germline assignment: CDR1 SNHLY and CDR2 FYNNEI.